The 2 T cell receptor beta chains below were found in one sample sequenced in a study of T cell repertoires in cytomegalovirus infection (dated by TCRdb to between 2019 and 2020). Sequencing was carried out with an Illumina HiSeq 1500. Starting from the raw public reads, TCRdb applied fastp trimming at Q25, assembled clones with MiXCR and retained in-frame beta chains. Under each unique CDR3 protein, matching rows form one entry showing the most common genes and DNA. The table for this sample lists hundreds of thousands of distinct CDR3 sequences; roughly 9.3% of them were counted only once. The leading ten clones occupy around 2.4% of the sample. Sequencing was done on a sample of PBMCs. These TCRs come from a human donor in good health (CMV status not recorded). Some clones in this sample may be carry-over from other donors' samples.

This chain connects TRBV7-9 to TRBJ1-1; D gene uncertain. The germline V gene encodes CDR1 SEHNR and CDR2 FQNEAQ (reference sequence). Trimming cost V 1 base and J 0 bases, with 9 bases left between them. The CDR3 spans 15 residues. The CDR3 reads CASSLGQFMNTEAFF. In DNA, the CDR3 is TGTGCCAGCAGCTTAGGACAATTCATGAACACTGAAGCTTTCTTT.

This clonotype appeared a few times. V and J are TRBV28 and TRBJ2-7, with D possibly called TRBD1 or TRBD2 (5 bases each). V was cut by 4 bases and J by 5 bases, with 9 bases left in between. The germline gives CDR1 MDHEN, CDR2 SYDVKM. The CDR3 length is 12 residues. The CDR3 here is CASSSGSNEQYV. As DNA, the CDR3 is TGTGCCAGCAGTTCAGGGAGCAACGAGCAGTACGTC.